Following are 16 T cell receptor beta chains from one sample sequenced in a study of CD8 T cells in Susac syndrome. With random hexamers, reverse transcription was performed on roughly 0.45 to 1 ug of RNA. TCRdb analysed the immunoSEQ multiplex PCR reads with MiXCR anew, one entry per CDR3 protein. The sample yields about 140,000 distinct CDR3 sequences, approximately 95% seen once. The sample consisted of CD8+ T cells from PBMCs. The receptors here all came from a human donor in good health.

This chain joins TRBV13 and TRBJ2-7; TRBD1 matches 9 bases. The length of the CDR3 is 15 residues. V gave up 5 bases and J gave up 4 bases; unmatched junction bases: 9. Germline assignment: CDR1 PRHDT and CDR2 FYEKMQ (reference sequence). In DNA form, the CDR3 reads TGTGCCAGCAGCCCCCGGGACAGGGTAGGATACGAGCAGTACTTC. Protein product: CASSPRDRVGYEQYF.

The chain has TRBV4-3 and TRBJ2-1; D unresolved. V lost 0 bases and J lost 7, with 4 bases in between. Germline lookup yields CDR1 LGHNA and CDR2 YSLEER. The CDR3 extends over 12 amino acids. Here the CDR3 DNA reads TGCGCCAGCAGCCAAGATTGGAATGAGCAGTTCTTC. Amino acid sequence: CASSQDWNEQFF.

The rearrangement uses TRBV27 and TRBJ2-1; D might be TRBD2 (5 bases). The CDR3 is 11 residues long. V was trimmed by 8 bases and J by 9 bases, leaving 11 bases between them. The germline V gene encodes CDR1 MNHEY and CDR2 SMNVEV (reference sequence). The CDR3 DNA reads TGTGCCAGCGGCGAAAGCGGTGAGCAGTTCTTC. Its protein product is CASGESGEQFF.

V is TRBV12-3 or TRBV12-4 and J is TRBJ2-7, with D perhaps matching TRBD1 (6 bases). The CDR3 length is 16 residues. V gave up 1 base and J gave up 1 base, with 14 bases separating them. The CDR3 sequence: CASSLEGGMVSYEQYF. The DNA of the CDR3 is TGTGCCAGCAGTTTAGAAGGGGGAATGGTTTCCTACGAGCAGTACTTC.

The chain recombines TRBV29-1 with TRBJ2-1, with D perhaps TRBD2 (6 bases). Germline lookup yields CDR1 SQVTM and CDR2 ANQGSEA. V was shortened by 2 bases and J by 15 bases, with 14 bases between the two germline ends. The length of the CDR3 is 11 residues. The CDR3 protein is CSVETRRGRFF. The DNA for the CDR3 is TGCAGCGTTGAAACGAGGAGGGGCCGGTTCTTC.

The chain is built from TRBV20-1 and TRBJ2-1; D is undetermined. Germline V CDR1 and CDR2: DFQATT, SNEGSKA (reference sequence). The CDR3 consists of 12 residues. V lost 4 bases and J 4 bases, leaving 8 bases between the germline ends. Here the CDR3 DNA reads TGCAGTGCTACGGACGGGTACAATGAGCAGTTCTTC. As protein: CSATDGYNEQFF.

V usage is TRBV27 and J usage is TRBJ1-2; 8 bases fit TRBD1. The trim removed 0 bases at V and 5 bases at J, leaving 5 bases unmatched. The V gene's germline CDR1 is MNHEY and CDR2 SMNVEV (reference sequence). The CDR3 consists of 15 residues. The CDR3 sequence is CASSLSGTGGYGYTF. CDR3 coding DNA: TGTGCCAGCAGTTTATCGGGAACAGGGGGATATGGCTACACCTTC.

The chain is built from TRBV30 and TRBJ2-7; a possible D gene is TRBD2 (6 bases). The CDR3 sequence is 14 residues long. With 0 bases removed from V and 4 bases from J, the gap between germline ends came to 13 bases. From germline, CDR1 is GTSNPN and CDR2 SVGIG (reference sequence). The DNA for the CDR3 is TGTGCCTGGAGTGTAGGGAGCGGGTTATACGAGCAGTACTTC. Translation: CAWSVGSGLYEQYF.

The DNA of the CDR3 is TGTGCCAGCAGTCCCATTATAGGGGGAACAGATACGCAGTATTTT. It is translated as CASSPIIGGTDTQYF. The rearrangement uses TRBV27 and TRBJ2-3; the D gene is possibly TRBD1 (6 bases). With 5 bases removed from V and 3 bases from J, the gap between germline ends came to 15 bases. The CDR3 loop spans 15 amino acids. The germline V gene has CDR1 MNHEY and CDR2 SMNVEV (reference sequence).

The count of this clonotype is one. The chain employs TRBV5-6 and TRBJ2-3; D not certain. CDR3 length: 14 residues. Trimming stripped 4 bases from V and 0 bases from J, with 9 bases between. Germline lookup yields CDR1 SGHDT and CDR2 YYEEEE. CDR3 sequence reads: CASSSVGSTDTQYF. The CDR3 DNA reads as TGTGCCAGCAGCAGTGTTGGAAGCACAGATACGCAGTATTTT.

The chain uses TRBV12-3 or TRBV12-4 and TRBJ2-7; D ambiguous. This CDR3 comprises 15 residues. Trimming took off 2 bases at V and 1 base at J, with 12 bases between the two ends. CDR3 protein: CASSLLAQLSYEQYF. Here the CDR3 DNA reads TGTGCCAGCAGTTTACTGGCGCAGTTATCCTACGAGCAGTACTTC.

The chain employs TRBV12-3 or TRBV12-4 and TRBJ2-5; no definite D call. This CDR3 spans 12 amino acids. V gave up 2 bases and J gave up 5 bases, with 6 bases separating them. Here the CDR3 reads CASSLYRETQYF. The CDR3 DNA reads TGTGCCAGCAGTTTATATCGCGAGACCCAGTACTTC.

The chain carries TRBV29-1 and TRBJ2-1; maybe TRBD2 (5 bases). The germline V and J ends were trimmed by 3 bases and 1 base, with 10 bases remaining between them. CDR1 is SQVTM and CDR2 is ANQGSEA in the germline V gene. The CDR3 totals 14 residues. The CDR3 region has the DNA TGCAGCGTTGATACGGGATTTTCCTACAATGAGCAGTTCTTC. Translation gives CSVDTGFSYNEQFF.

The chain carries TRBV6-5 and TRBJ2-5; D is possibly TRBD1 (6 bases). CDR1 is MNHEY and CDR2 is SVGAGI in the germline V gene. The CDR3 is 14 amino acids. V was trimmed by 5 bases and J by 3 bases, leaving 13 bases between them. The CDR3 bases are TGTGCCAGCAGTCTTGGACAGAGTAAAGAGACCCAGTACTTC. Translated, it gives CASSLGQSKETQYF.

The chain uses TRBV20-1 and TRBJ2-1; TRBD2 agrees at 13 bases. There are 18 residues in the CDR3. The ends lost 5 bases at V and 0 bases at J; junction bases unmatched: 10. Germline-derived CDR1 and CDR2 are DFQATT and SNEGSKA (reference sequence). The CDR3 DNA is TGCAGTGCTGGCCAGACTAGCGGGAGGCTGAGCTCCTACAATGAGCAGTTCTTC. It codes for CSAGQTSGRLSSYNEQFF.

The J gene is TRBJ2-3, the V gene TRBV30; TRBD2 is a possible D gene (6 bases). Germline V gives CDR1 GTSNPN, CDR2 SVGIG (reference sequence). Trimming removed 1 base at V and 6 bases at J, with 17 bases between. CDR3 length: 15 amino acids. CDR3 DNA: TGTGCCTGGAGTGCCTTTGGGGGGAGTGAGGATACGCAGTATTTT. This encodes CAWSAFGGSEDTQYF.